This TCR beta chain was captured in a study of blood T cells in healthy people across ages. Study-level findings and limits: Naive CD4+ cell counts and diversity both ran higher in long-lived than in aged donors. Unsorted PBMCs prevented conclusive naive versus antigen-experienced comparison.

On this clonotype itself: Antigen unknown.

For the second PCR, which ran for about 7 to 11 cycles, a sample-barcoded 5' primer and a J-beta primer mix were used. TCRdb ran MiXCR on the 5' RACE reads and lists one entry per CDR3 protein. The profile shows over a million distinct CDR3 sequences, 42% of them singletons. The sample, about 10 milliliters of peripheral blood, was drawn from each donor. Samples each yielded at least 5.5 micrograms of total RNA. CDR1 SGHRS and CDR2 YFSETQ come from the germline V gene. Trimming pared 6 bases from V and 0 bases from J, leaving 7 bases between. This CDR3 comprises 13 residues. Sequences were obtained from blood. The rearrangement links TRBV5-1 to TRBJ2-4; no reliable D call. This clonotype originated in a woman under 30 in good health. This CDR3 reads CASIHKAKNIQYF. The CDR3 coding sequence is TGCGCCAGCATTCATAAAGCCAAAAACATTCAGTACTTC.